Below, one T cell receptor beta chain is given with its context. Its antigen is not known. These data are taken from a study of beta chain features in type 1 diabetes. Study findings and constraints: Patients' naive, central memory and Treg TCRB repertoires seemed closer to one another than those of healthy donors. The study found moderately but significantly shorter TCRB CDR3s in all four CD4+ subsets of Type 1 diabetes patients. Cells with high TCR expression could be over-represented when cDNA is sequenced.

V was pared by 3 bases and J by 5 bases, with 7 bases between. The CDR3 is 13 amino acids. The germline V gene has CDR1 LNHNV and CDR2 YYDKDF (reference sequence). TCRB transcripts that were expressed got sequenced, as all of the isolated RNA had been reverse transcribed. Produced via immunoSEQ multiplex PCR; TCRdb's table is partial and in-frame only. This sample has around 300,000 clones, with over 14% found just once. The chain combines TRBV15 with TRBJ2-2; maybe TRBD1 (6 bases). The sequence came from a man younger than 35 with type 1 diabetes. Material for sequencing was naive CD4+ T cells from blood. CDR3: CATSSQGTGELFF. CDR3 nucleotide sequence: TGTGCCACCAGCAGCCAGGGGACCGGGGAGCTGTTTTTT.